The 20 T cell receptor beta chains reported below all come from one sample, sequenced in a study of blood T cell repertoires in COVID-19. Using immunoSEQ multiplex PCR, the repertoire was profiled, and TCRdb retains in-frame clones only, with some absent. This table has roughly 350,000 clones, roughly 90% appearing once. The sequenced sample was PBMCs or T cells enriched from blood (not recorded which). Every receptor here comes from a woman between 25 and 40 years old who had recovered from COVID-19.

This clone was detected once. The chain recombines TRBV4-2 with TRBJ2-1; 8 bases fit TRBD2. This CDR3 region has 15 residues. Germline values: CDR1 LGHNA, CDR2 YNFKEQ. V shed 1 base, J shed 9 bases, and the junction held 8 bases outside the gene matches. The CDR3 protein is CASSQVAGSPIEQFF. The CDR3 coding sequence is TGTGCCAGCAGCCAAGTAGCGGGGTCCCCCATTGAGCAGTTCTTC.

The chain has TRBV19 and TRBJ1-5; 8 bases are shared with TRBD1. The CDR3 spans 13 residues. The germline V gene has CDR1 LNHDA and CDR2 SQIVND (reference sequence). Trimming took 5 bases from V and 7 from J; bases not matched to a gene: 4. CDR3 loop: CASSADRGQPQHF. The CDR3, as DNA: TGTGCCAGTAGTGCTGACAGGGGCCAGCCCCAGCATTTT.

The rearrangement links TRBV19 to TRBJ1-1; TRBD1 matches 8 bases. The CDR3 covers 13 residues. V was clipped by 4 bases and J by 4 bases; unmatched bases: 2. Germline lookup yields CDR1 LNHDA and CDR2 SQIVND (reference sequence). The CDR3 protein is CASSTDRGTEAFF. CDR3 bases: TGTGCCAGTAGTACCGACAGGGGCACTGAAGCTTTCTTT.

The chain employs TRBV4-1 and TRBJ2-1, with 10 bases matching TRBD2. Germline V CDR1 and CDR2: MGHRA, YSYEKL. V was pared by 0 bases and J by 8 bases, with 7 bases of the junction left unmatched. There are 16 residues in the CDR3. The DNA for the CDR3 is TGCGCCAGCAGCCAAGATCGGAGCGGGGGGGCCCATGAGCAGTTCTTC. It translates to CASSQDRSGGAHEQFF.

The V and J genes are TRBV5-1 and TRBJ2-2; D is unresolved. V lost 0 bases to trimming and J lost 2 bases, with 8 bases between them. Germline CDR1 and CDR2: SGHRS and YFSETQ. This CDR3 region has 15 residues. The CDR3 DNA follows: TGCGCCAGCAGCTTGGACCCAGTTAACACCGGGGAGCTGTTTTTT. This gives the protein CASSLDPVNTGELFF.

The rearrangement uses TRBV27 and TRBJ1-2; D is perhaps TRBD1 (5 bases). The germline V and J ends were trimmed by 5 bases and 8 bases, with 18 bases remaining between them. This CDR3 has 14 amino acids. CDR1 MNHEY and CDR2 SMNVEV come from the germline V gene (reference sequence). CDR3 region: CASSPGRGLRGYTF. CDR3 nucleotides: TGTGCCAGCAGTCCCGGGCGGGGGTTGAGGGGCTACACCTTC.

The chain couples TRBV19 to TRBJ1-2; D perhaps matches TRBD1 (5 bases). This CDR3 spans 17 amino acids. Trimming left V 8 bases short and J 7 bases short, with 29 bases between. Germline V gives CDR1 LNHDA, CDR2 SQIVND (reference sequence). The CDR3 coding sequence is TGTGCCAGTTCCACTTCTCTACGGCGAAAGACCGGGGGTGGCTACACCTTC. It translates to CASSTSLRRKTGGGYTF.

V and J are TRBV19 and TRBJ2-2, with TRBD1 matching 11 bases. The CDR3 is 17 residues long. The V gene end was trimmed by 1 base and the J gene end by 7 bases; junction bases not matched to a gene: 8. Germline V lookup: CDR1 LNHDA, CDR2 SQIVND (reference sequence). CDR3 residues: CASSIGPGQGGVGELFF. The CDR3 DNA follows: TGTGCCAGTAGTATAGGGCCGGGACAGGGGGGAGTCGGGGAGCTGTTTTTT.

The chain employs TRBV11-3 and TRBJ2-3; a possible D gene is TRBD2 (5 bases). V lost 3 bases, J lost 1 base, and 8 bases lay in between. The CDR3 covers 14 residues. Germline values: CDR1 SGHNT, CDR2 YENEEA. The CDR3 loop reads CASSLVGGTDTQYF. DNA for the CDR3: TGTGCCAGCAGCTTGGTCGGGGGCACAGATACGCAGTATTTT. The variable domain in full, with the rest retrieved from reference TRBV11-3 and TRBJ2-3, is EAGVVQSPRYKIIEKKQPVAFWCNPISGHNTLYWYLQNLGQGPELLIRYENEEAVDDSQLPKDRFSAERLKGVDSTLKIQPAELGDSAVYLCASSLVGGTDTQYFGPGTRLTVL.

The chain joins TRBV10-3 to TRBJ1-5, with D possibly matching TRBD1 (6 bases). The V and J ends lost 3 bases and 6 bases respectively, with 18 bases between them. This CDR3 comprises 16 residues. Germline lookup yields CDR1 ENHRY and CDR2 SYGVKD. For the CDR3, the DNA is TGTGCCATCAGTGATTCTGGGCAGGGAGGGGGTCAGCCCCAGCATTTT. It is translated as CAISDSGQGGGQPQHF.

V gene TRBV28 combines with J gene TRBJ2-7; no reliable D call. V was shortened by 6 bases and J by 1 base, with 4 bases between the two germline ends. The CDR3 is 11 amino acids. Germline assignment: CDR1 MDHEN and CDR2 SYDVKM. CDR3 nucleotide sequence: TGTGCCAGCAGCCAGTCCTACGAGCAGTACTTC. Its protein product is CASSQSYEQYF.

The chain combines TRBV12-3 or TRBV12-4 with TRBJ2-7, with D uncertain. The CDR3 is made up of 11 amino acids. The V gene lost 3 bases and the J gene lost 10 bases, with 10 bases spanning the gap. The CDR3 DNA follows: TGTGCCAGCAGTTTGGGCGTCAATCAGTACTTC. Translated, it gives CASSLGVNQYF.

This sequence joins TRBV18 and TRBJ2-3; D is uncertain. CDR1 is KGHSH, CDR2 LQKENI, per germline. The length of the CDR3 is 17 residues. Trimming pared 3 bases from V and 0 bases from J, leaving 16 bases between. This CDR3 is CASSPQEPKASTDTQYF. The CDR3, as DNA: TGTGCCAGCTCACCGCAGGAACCGAAAGCTAGCACAGATACGCAGTATTTT.

J is TRBJ2-3 and V is TRBV2; the match to TRBD1 covers 7 bases. Looked up from germline, CDR1 is SNHLY and CDR2 is FYNNEI. This CDR3 has 16 amino acids. Losses at the gene ends were 5 bases for V and 0 bases for J; bases not matched to a gene: 8. The CDR3 DNA sequence: TGTGCCAGCAGTAGGGACAGTGCTACTAGCACAGATACGCAGTATTTT. This codes for CASSRDSATSTDTQYF.

The table lists this clone with a count of one. The chain has TRBV11-3 and TRBJ2-2; TRBD2 is a possible D gene (6 bases). The CDR3 totals 13 residues. V was shortened by 5 bases and J by 7 bases, with 11 bases between the two germline ends. Germline CDR1 reads SGHNT; CDR2 reads YENEEA. The CDR3: CASSPPEGGELFF. CDR3 DNA sequence: TGTGCCAGCAGCCCGCCGGAGGGCGGGGAGCTGTTTTTT.

This chain links TRBV7-2 with TRBJ2-1, with no clear D. The CDR3 loop spans 15 amino acids. CDR1 is SGHTA and CDR2 is FQGNSA in the germline V gene. Between the trimmed V and J ends, which lost 1 base and 2 bases, there was a span of 9 bases. The chain's CDR3 is CASSLVSIPYNEQFF. CDR3 nucleotide sequence: TGTGCCAGCAGCTTAGTCAGTATCCCCTACAATGAGCAGTTCTTC.

The genes are TRBV11-2 and TRBJ2-2; weak D call: TRBD2 (6 bases). The CDR3 spans 16 residues. V lost 5 bases and J lost 6, with 19 bases in between. Germline V gene data show CDR1 as SGHAT and CDR2 as FQNNGV. The CDR3 is CASSPYGAGGAGELFF. Here the CDR3 DNA reads TGTGCCAGCAGCCCATACGGGGCCGGGGGAGCCGGGGAGCTGTTTTTT.

The CDR3 nucleotides read TGTGCCTGGAGTGTCCGGGATAATCAGCCCCAGCATTTT. As protein: CAWSVRDNQPQHF. V and J are TRBV30 and TRBJ1-5; D remains ambiguous. Per germline, CDR1 GTSNPN and CDR2 SVGIG (reference sequence). V gave up 0 bases and J gave up 4 bases, with 7 bases separating them. The CDR3 extends over 13 amino acids.

This rearrangement joins TRBV24-1 to TRBJ1-1; D may be TRBD1 (5 bases). The CDR3 consists of 14 residues. Germline CDR1 KGHDR, CDR2 SFDVKD. V gave up 3 bases and J gave up 5 bases, with 12 bases separating them. This chain's CDR3 is CATSDQGAPTEAFF. CDR3 DNA sequence: TGTGCCACCAGTGATCAGGGCGCACCTACTGAAGCTTTCTTT.

A note on this clone: This sample also contains other DNA sequences that code for the same CDR3. This chain links TRBV28 with TRBJ1-5; 9 bases align to TRBD1. Germline CDR1 MDHEN, CDR2 SYDVKM. The CDR3 totals 15 residues. Germline trimming cut 4 bases from V and 1 base from J; bases unmatched to any gene: 2. The CDR3 region has the DNA TGTGCCAGCAGTTCCGGACAGGGGAGCAATCAGCCCCAGCATTTT. Translation: CASSSGQGSNQPQHF.